Below, 28 T cell receptor beta chains from the same sample are listed, as sequenced in a study of T cell changes during pregnancy in multiple sclerosis. TCRdb's table, derived via immunoSEQ multiplex PCR, lists solely in-frame clones and lacks some. The sample records tens of thousands of clones, approximately 92% being singletons. The source was CD8+ T cells from peripheral blood mononuclear cells, collected in the third trimester of pregnancy. Source of these receptors: a female donor in good health, enrolled as a control in a pregnancy study.

This chain joins TRBV7-8 and TRBJ1-1; 9 bases line up with TRBD1. The CDR3 extends over 13 amino acids. CDR1 SGHVS and CDR2 FQNEAQ come from the germline V gene. V trimming: 1 base; J trimming: 7 bases; junction bases outside the gene matches: 1. DNA of the CDR3: TGTGCCAGCAGCTTAGGACAGGGGGTTGAAGCTTTCTTT. Residues: CASSLGQGVEAFF.

This clone came up once. The chain carries TRBV18 and TRBJ2-3, with TRBD1 matching over 9 bases. The germline V gene has CDR1 KGHSH and CDR2 LQKENI. With V trimmed by 3 bases and J by 4 bases, 5 bases remained unmatched. The CDR3 sequence is 15 residues long. CDR3 loop: CASSPGGQGPDTQYF. Written as DNA, the CDR3 is TGTGCCAGCTCACCCGGGGGACAGGGTCCAGATACGCAGTATTTT.

The CDR3 is CASSLRTGRTEAFF. The CDR3 DNA is TGTGCCAGCAGTCTGAGGACAGGGAGGACTGAAGCTTTCTTT. The rearrangement joins TRBV27 to TRBJ1-1, with TRBD1 matching 8 bases. With V trimmed by 5 bases and J by 5 bases, 7 bases remained unmatched. The CDR3 is 14 amino acids. Germline lookup yields CDR1 MNHEY and CDR2 SMNVEV (reference sequence).

The chain employs TRBV2 and TRBJ1-2; tentatively, D is TRBD1 (5 bases). With 0 bases removed from V and 4 bases from J, the gap between germline ends came to 15 bases. In germline, CDR1 is SNHLY, CDR2 FYNNEI. This CDR3 region has 16 residues. Here the CDR3 DNA reads TGTGCCAGCAGTGAAGCTGGGGCCCCCAGGGCCTATGGCTACACCTTC. It yields the protein CASSEAGAPRAYGYTF.

The chain joins TRBV13 to TRBJ2-3, with a tentative D call TRBD2 (5 bases). V shed 5 bases and J shed 2 bases, with 14 bases lying between them. The CDR3 sequence is 15 residues long. Germline V gene data show CDR1 as PRHDT and CDR2 as FYEKMQ (reference sequence). CDR3 protein: CASSTRPSLTDTQYF. The CDR3 coding sequence is TGTGCCAGCAGCACTAGGCCCAGCCTCACAGATACGCAGTATTTT.

The sample holds one count of this clone. The chain joins TRBV30 to TRBJ2-5, with 10 bases lining up with TRBD1. The CDR3 runs to 15 residues. The V segment lost 3 bases and the J segment 9 bases; nucleotides outside the gene matches: 13. Looked up from germline, CDR1 is GTSNPN and CDR2 is SVGIG (reference sequence). The CDR3 sequence is CAWRAGTGAGGAQYF. As DNA, the CDR3 is TGTGCCTGGAGGGCCGGGACAGGGGCCGGAGGGGCCCAGTACTTC.

The chain couples TRBV6-4 to TRBJ2-2, with a possible D match to TRBD1 (6 bases). This CDR3 comprises 13 residues. With 4 bases removed from V and 3 bases from J, the gap between germline ends came to 6 bases. Germline CDR1 reads MRHNA; CDR2 reads SNTAGT. The CDR3: CASSAGDTGELFF. The CDR3 DNA reads TGTGCCAGCAGTGCAGGGGACACCGGGGAGCTGTTTTTT.

This clone was counted a single time. The chain has TRBV19 and TRBJ2-1; D remains unclear. The germline gives CDR1 LNHDA, CDR2 SQIVND (reference sequence). The V and J ends lost 5 bases and 0 bases respectively, with 8 bases between them. The CDR3 loop spans 14 amino acids. The CDR3 sequence: CASSPVSSYNEQFF. CDR3 DNA sequence: TGTGCCAGTAGTCCTGTGAGCTCCTACAATGAGCAGTTCTTC.

This rearrangement joins TRBV9 to TRBJ2-1; 15 nucleotides match TRBD2. CDR1 and CDR2 from the germline V gene are SGDLS and YYNGEE. The V gene end was trimmed by 1 base and the J gene end by 5 bases; junction bases not matched to a gene: 4. The CDR3 loop spans 17 amino acids. CDR3 nucleotide sequence: TGTGCCAGCAGCGTAAGGACTAGCGGGGGGGCCCACAATGAGCAGTTCTTC. Its protein is CASSVRTSGGAHNEQFF.

This chain joins TRBV7-9 and TRBJ1-6, with a possible D match to TRBD1 (6 bases). The CDR3 length is 17 residues. Germline V gives CDR1 SEHNR, CDR2 FQNEAQ (reference sequence). V was cut by 0 bases and J by 1 base, with 10 bases left in between. CDR3 coding DNA: TGTGCCAGCAGCTTAGCCAGGGGATTATCCTATAATTCACCCCTCCACTTT. This codes for CASSLARGLSYNSPLHF.

J is TRBJ1-1 and V is TRBV10-3; 7 bases map to TRBD1. This CDR3 comprises 16 residues. Germline V gene lookup returns CDR1 ENHRY and CDR2 SYGVKD. The junction had 15 bases not matched to a gene; V was cut back by 11 bases and J by 0 bases. The CDR3 DNA reads TGTGCCTCCCGACTCACGACAGGGTCGGTGAACACTGAAGCTTTCTTT. Translation: CASRLTTGSVNTEAFF.

The chain carries TRBV7-9 and TRBJ1-5; D might be TRBD1 (5 bases). The CDR3 sequence is 14 residues long. In germline, CDR1 is SEHNR, CDR2 FQNEAQ (reference sequence). V was cut by 3 bases and J by 4 bases, with 10 bases left in between. CDR3 DNA: TGTGCCAGCAGCTTCGGGGGAATAAATCAGCCCCAGCATTTT. This translates into CASSFGGINQPQHF.

The gene calls are TRBV9 and TRBJ1-3; D gene ambiguous. Germline CDR1 and CDR2: SGDLS and YYNGEE. The CDR3 extends over 16 amino acids. V gave up 0 bases and J gave up 2 bases, with 12 bases separating them. In DNA form, the CDR3 reads TGTGCCAGCAGCGTAGACGCACAGACTACTGGAAACACCATATATTTT. Translation: CASSVDAQTTGNTIYF.

The chain is built from TRBV7-6 and TRBJ1-1, with 8 nucleotides matching TRBD1. The ends lost 5 bases at V and 1 base at J; junction bases unmatched: 3. Germline CDR1 and CDR2: SGHVS and FNYEAQ. The CDR3 covers 14 residues. The CDR3 loop reads CASSQDRGNTEAFF. The DNA for the CDR3 is TGTGCCAGCAGCCAAGACAGGGGGAACACTGAAGCTTTCTTT.

The chain joins TRBV19 to TRBJ2-1, with D perhaps matching TRBD2 (6 bases). CDR1 LNHDA and CDR2 SQIVND come from the germline V gene (reference sequence). Trimming cost V 6 bases and J 6 bases, with 12 bases left between them. CDR3 length: 13 residues. CDR3: CASRREGVNEQFF. The DNA of the CDR3 is TGTGCCAGTAGGCGGGAAGGGGTCAATGAGCAGTTCTTC.

The chain uses TRBV19 and TRBJ2-7, with D tentatively TRBD1 (5 bases). Trimming removed 6 bases from V and 3 bases from J, with 12 bases in between. This CDR3 has 13 amino acids. Germline-derived CDR1 and CDR2 are LNHDA and SQIVND (reference sequence). In DNA form, the CDR3 reads TGTGCCAGTAGAAGCAGGGAAGGCTACGAGCAGTACTTC. This sequence encodes CASRSREGYEQYF.

The chain uses TRBV7-8 and TRBJ1-2; 7 bases fit TRBD1. Per the germline V gene, CDR1 is SGHVS and CDR2 is FQNEAQ. The CDR3 has 13 residues. V gave up 7 bases and J gave up 8 bases; unmatched junction bases: 10. CDR3 nucleotides: TGTGCCAGCAACCTAGGGGGCTGGGGGGGCTACACCTTC. The encoded protein is CASNLGGWGGYTF.

V gene TRBV28 combines with J gene TRBJ2-5, with D possibly TRBD2 on 6 matching bases. CDR3 size: 16 residues. Germline assignment: CDR1 MDHEN and CDR2 SYDVKM. Trimming pared 1 base from V and 2 bases from J, leaving 14 bases between. The CDR3 loop is CASSLSVAEWQETQYF. DNA of the CDR3: TGTGCCAGCAGTTTATCGGTAGCGGAGTGGCAAGAGACCCAGTACTTC.

V is TRBV4-2 and J is TRBJ2-1; a possible D gene is TRBD2 (5 bases). This CDR3 region has 13 residues. Germline CDR1 and CDR2: LGHNA and YNFKEQ. Trimming shortened V by 4 bases and J by 5 bases, and 9 bases separated the two germline ends. CDR3 loop: CASSPWRDNEQFF. CDR3 nucleotides: TGTGCCAGCAGCCCCTGGCGGGACAATGAGCAGTTCTTC.

The chain has TRBV15 and TRBJ2-7; 7 bases are a match to TRBD2. V trimming: 8 bases; J trimming: 5 bases; junction bases outside the gene matches: 6. This CDR3 region has 12 residues. Germline V gene data show CDR1 as LNHNV and CDR2 as YYDKDF (reference sequence). This CDR3 is CATRGGPHEQYF. The CDR3 coding sequence is TGTGCCACCCGCGGGGGACCCCACGAGCAGTACTTC. The full variable domain, with the rest looked up from reference TRBV15 and TRBJ2-7, is DAMVIQNPRYQVTQFGKPVTLSCSQTLNHNVMYWYQQKSSQAPKLLFHYYDKDFNNEADTPDNFQSRRPNTSFCFLDIRSPGLGDTAMYLCATRGGPHEQYFGPGTRLTVT.

This rearrangement joins TRBV4-3 to TRBJ1-1; TRBD1 matches at 7 bases. The germline V gene encodes CDR1 LGHNA and CDR2 YSLEER. The J segment lost 12 bases and the V segment lost 4 bases, leaving 11 bases of the junction unmatched. This CDR3 contains 13 residues. In DNA form, the CDR3 reads TGCGCCAGCAGCCCCAGACAGGGTATGATAACTTTCTTT. It yields the protein CASSPRQGMITFF.

The chain recombines TRBV6-1 with TRBJ2-3, with a weak D call TRBD1 (5 bases). The V end was cut by 9 bases, the J end by 0 bases, with 10 bases between. CDR3 length equals 13 residues. Per germline, CDR1 MNHNS and CDR2 SASEGT. For the CDR3, the DNA is TGTGCCAGTCAGGGTATTAGCACAGATACGCAGTATTTT. Its protein is CASQGISTDTQYF.

The chain uses TRBV7-8 and TRBJ2-4; the match to TRBD1 covers 9 bases. The junction had 5 bases not matched to a gene; V was cut back by 5 bases and J by 0 bases. CDR1 and CDR2 (germline): SGHVS, FQNEAQ. CDR3 length: 16 residues. CDR3 protein: CASSQGQGIAKNIQYF. The DNA for the CDR3 is TGTGCCAGCAGCCAGGGACAGGGTATAGCCAAAAACATTCAGTACTTC.

V usage is TRBV5-4 and J usage is TRBJ1-2, with 11 bases matching TRBD1. V was pared by 4 bases and J by 11 bases, with 10 bases of the junction left unmatched. The V gene's germline CDR1 is SGHNT and CDR2 YYREEE (reference sequence). This CDR3 has 14 amino acids. The CDR3 reads CASSIGQGAPGYTF. CDR3 nucleotides: TGTGCCAGCAGCATCGGACAGGGGGCTCCTGGGTACACCTTC.

The chain carries TRBV10-3 and TRBJ2-3, with TRBD2 as a possible D gene (6 bases). The germline V and J ends were trimmed by 0 bases and 2 bases, with 18 bases remaining between them. Germline lookup yields CDR1 ENHRY and CDR2 SYGVKD. The CDR3 sequence is 18 residues long. The DNA of the CDR3 is TGTGCCATCAGTGAGTCGGAGGGCCGCGGGCCTAACACAGATACGCAGTATTTT. Protein sequence: CAISESEGRGPNTDTQYF.

V gene TRBV9 combines with J gene TRBJ1-2, with TRBD1 identical over 10 bases. The CDR3 spans 15 residues. With V trimmed by 0 bases and J by 2 bases, 1 base remained unmatched. The germline V gene encodes CDR1 SGDLS and CDR2 YYNGEE. CDR3 DNA sequence: TGTGCCAGCAGCGTAGAGGACAGGGGGAACTATGGCTACACCTTC. Translating gives CASSVEDRGNYGYTF.

The chain uses TRBV27 and TRBJ1-1; D unresolved. V was pared by 5 bases and J by 2 bases, with 6 bases between. The CDR3 extends over 12 amino acids. The V gene's germline CDR1 is MNHEY and CDR2 SMNVEV (reference sequence). CDR3 loop: CASSTFNTEAFF. DNA of the CDR3: TGTGCCAGCAGTACATTCAACACTGAAGCTTTCTTT.

The chain employs TRBV5-6 and TRBJ1-5; D perhaps matches TRBD1 (6 bases). Germline V gene lookup returns CDR1 SGHDT and CDR2 YYEEEE. The CDR3 is 14 amino acids. Trimming left V 5 bases short and J 6 bases short, with 15 bases between. The CDR3 DNA is TGTGCCAGCAGTATTTCAGGGGCGGGTCAGCCCCAGCATTTT. This sequence encodes CASSISGAGQPQHF.